The 15 T cell receptor beta chains below were found in one sample sequenced in a study of tumor-infiltrating lymphocytes in primary liver carcinoma. Starting from 500 ng of total RNA, TCR beta cDNA was produced with a primer in the constant region. Nested multiplex PCR, run for three rounds with slightly modified ARM-PCR, yielded TCR beta libraries. For around 11 cycles apiece, the opening two PCR rounds ran with TRBV1-TRBV30 forward primers and a C-beta reverse primer. MiXCR was run by TCRdb on the multiplex PCR reads, yielding one entry per CDR3 protein. The profile shows approximately 60,000 distinct CDR3 sequences, 71% of them singletons. Without any cell sorting, about 18-31 mg of bulk tissue yielded co-extracted RNA and DNA. Sample: liver tumor tissue from sampling region 2. This sample's subset: tumor region T2, inferior pole. The receptors were sampled from a man aged 35 to 55 with primary liver carcinoma and hepatitis B virus infection.

Only one count was recorded for this clonotype. A much bigger clone sits one base away, suggesting this may be a read error. The CDR3 protein is CSVEDREASGNTIYF. In DNA, the CDR3 is TGCAGCGTTGAAGATCGGGAGGCGTCTGGAAACACCATATATTTT. This chain joins TRBV29-1 and TRBJ1-3; D uncertain. The V gene lost 0 bases and the J gene lost 1 base, with 10 bases spanning the gap. Germline lookup yields CDR1 SQVTM and CDR2 ANQGSEA. The length of the CDR3 is 15 residues.

As regards this clonotype: The conserved phenylalanine or tryptophan is not found at the CDR3 terminus, so this likely reflects a read error. The V and J genes are TRBV4-2 and TRBJ1-1; 8 bases line up with TRBD1. The V and J ends lost 3 bases and 8 bases, in that order; junction bases with no gene match: 17. The germline V gene has CDR1 LGHNA and CDR2 YNFKEQ. There are 17 residues in the CDR3. CDR3 loop: CASSQEYGQGFWTEAFL. The CDR3 nucleotides read TGTGCCAGCAGCCAGGAGTACGGACAGGGTTTTTGGACCGAAGCTTTCCTT.

This clonotype was seen ten or more times. The chain employs TRBV4-1 and TRBJ1-5; D gene ambiguous. This CDR3 spans 13 amino acids. V dropped 0 bases and J dropped 6 bases, with 6 bases sitting between them. The germline gives CDR1 MGHRA, CDR2 YSYEKL. CDR3 sequence reads: CASSQDRGQPQHF. DNA for the CDR3: TGCGCCAGCAGCCAAGATCGGGGTCAGCCCCAGCATTTT.

This clonotype was counted only a few times. This chain links TRBV6-1 with TRBJ2-3; D unclear. Germline CDR1 MNHNS, CDR2 SASEGT. CDR3 length: 14 residues. Trimming shortened V by 7 bases and J by 6 bases, and 17 bases separated the two germline ends. The CDR3 DNA reads as TGTGCCAGCATTCTTGGGCCTTTGGGGGATACGCAGTATTTT. It codes for CASILGPLGDTQYF.

For this clonotype: A read error may produce the germline difference seen at one junction end. The genes are TRBV14 and TRBJ2-1, with 10 bases aligning to TRBD2. Germline V lookup: CDR1 SGHDN, CDR2 FVKESK. CDR3 size: 14 residues. DNA for the CDR3: TGTGCAAGCAGCCAGGGACTAGCGCGAAATGTGCAGTTCTTC. Its protein product is CASSQGLARNVQFF.

V gene TRBV10-3 combines with J gene TRBJ2-2, with 7 bases that match TRBD2. The CDR3 has 14 residues. Germline V lookup: CDR1 ENHRY, CDR2 SYGVKD. Trimming at V came to 8 bases and at J to 7 bases, leaving 10 bases not matched to a gene. The CDR3 sequence is CAIGERDDGGELFF. The CDR3 DNA is TGTGCCATCGGGGAGCGGGACGACGGCGGGGAGCTGTTTTTT.

Regarding this clonotype: One end of the junction does not line up with germline, which may come from a read error. V usage is TRBV4-2 and J usage is TRBJ1-1; D ambiguous. The CDR3 runs to 17 residues. Per germline, CDR1 LGHNA and CDR2 YNFKEQ. For the CDR3, the DNA is TGTGCAAGCAGCCAAGAGTACGGGCATGGTTTTTGGACTGAAGCTTTCTTT. It yields the protein CASSQEYGHGFWTEAFF.

The chain links TRBV11-2 to TRBJ2-2, with 13 bases that match TRBD2. The CDR3 consists of 16 residues. Germline trimming cut 5 bases from V and 5 bases from J; bases unmatched to any gene: 5. Per the germline V gene, CDR1 is SGHAT and CDR2 is FQNNGV. The CDR3 loop reads CASSPGLAGFTGELFF. CDR3 nucleotides: TGTGCCAGCAGCCCGGGACTAGCGGGATTTACCGGGGAGCTGTTTTTT.

The sample holds a few counts of this clonotype. This chain joins TRBV2 and TRBJ2-4; D perhaps matches TRBD1 (6 bases). This CDR3 is built from 13 residues. The germline CDR1 and CDR2 sequences are SNHLY and FYNNEI. The V end was cut by 6 bases, the J end by 7 bases, with 13 bases between. CDR3 loop: CASSEQGMNIQYF. DNA of the CDR3: TGTGCCAGCAGCGAACAGGGAATGAACATTCAGTACTTC.

This clonotype was found many times. CDR3 sequence reads: CASSQDRGAGGGELFF. Here the CDR3 DNA reads TGCGCCAGCAGCCAAGATAGGGGGGCCGGGGGCGGGGAGCTGTTTTTT. The V gene is TRBV4-3, the J gene TRBJ2-2; D assignment may be TRBD1 or TRBD2 (6 bases each). Germline V gives CDR1 LGHNA, CDR2 YSLEER. This CDR3 spans 16 amino acids. Trimming stripped 0 bases from V and 7 bases from J, with 15 bases between.

This clonotype appeared a single time. A read error may explain this, as a much larger clone is one base away. The chain recombines TRBV29-1 with TRBJ1-1, with 7 positions matching TRBD1. Germline V gives CDR1 SQVTM, CDR2 ANQGSEA. CDR3 size: 15 residues. This CDR3 reads CSVNRGWGMKTEAFF. In DNA form, the CDR3 reads TGCAGCGTCAACAGGGGTTGGGGAATGAAGACTGAAGCTTTCTTT.

About this clonotype: One end of the junction is discordant with germline, which a read error may explain. The chain joins TRBV29-1 to TRBJ2-1, with D possibly being TRBD2 (5 bases). The CDR3 is 13 amino acids. Germline values: CDR1 SQVTM, CDR2 ANQGSEA. CDR3 region: CSAVPDYYNEQFF. The DNA for the CDR3 is TGTAGCGCCGTGCCTGACTACTACAATGAGCAGTTCTTC.

On this clonotype: A much larger clone differs from this one at a single base, so this may be a read error. The chain links TRBV4-3 to TRBJ2-7; possibly TRBD2 for D (6 bases). The germline gives CDR1 LGHNA, CDR2 YSLEER. V shed 1 base and J shed 5 bases, with 15 bases lying between them. The CDR3 is 15 amino acids. The CDR3 is CASSQGLGGEDEQYF. CDR3 bases: TGCGCCAGCAGCCAAGGTCTGGGAGGAGAGGACGAGCAGTACTTC.

Notes on this clonotype: A much larger clone sits a single nucleotide away, making a read error possible. V usage is TRBV6-1 and J usage is TRBJ1-4; D remains ambiguous. There are 14 residues in the CDR3. V lost 7 bases and J lost 2, with 11 bases in between. Looked up from germline, CDR1 is MNHNS and CDR2 is SASEGT. CDR3 in DNA: TGTGCCAGCAATATAATGGACACTAATGAAAAACTGTTTTTT. It specifies CASNIMDTNEKLFF.

Concerning this clonotype itself: A much more abundant neighbour one base away suggests this may be a read error. V usage is TRBV5-1 and J usage is TRBJ2-7, with D unclear. The CDR3 length is 12 residues. Germline values: CDR1 SGHRS, CDR2 YFSETQ. The CDR3 DNA sequence: TGCGCCAGCAGCTGGGATGGGTACGACCAGTACTTC. Its protein product is CASSWDGYDQYF.